The text below deals with one T cell receptor (beta chain). This entry is derived from a study of CD8+ T cells in alopecia areata. cDNA reverse transcribed from extracted RNA served as the sequencing template. The data were produced by immunoSEQ multiplex PCR, yet TCRdb's version contains in-frame clones alone and is incomplete. Among roughly 120,000 clones listed, less than 80% were seen once. Sequencing was carried out using CD4+ T cells sorted from blood. The receptor's source is a human donor in good health.

For the CDR3, the DNA is TGTGCCAGCAGCAAGACCCTAGGGGAGCAGTACTTC. This gives the protein CASSKTLGEQYF. This chain joins TRBV7-2 and TRBJ2-7; D remains ambiguous. The V gene's germline CDR1 is SGHTA and CDR2 FQGNSA. The germline V and J ends were trimmed by 5 bases and 7 bases, with 12 bases remaining between them. The CDR3 has 12 amino acids. The full variable domain, completed using reference TRBV7-2 and TRBJ2-7, is GAGVSQSPSNKVTEKGKDVELRCDPISGHTALYWYRQSLGQGLEFLIYFQGNSAPDKSGLPSDRFSAERTGGSVSTLTIQRTQQEDSAVYLCASSKTLGEQYFGPGTRLTVT.